The TCR beta chain described here comes from a study of CD4 T cells in relation to SARS-CoV-2 and coronaviruses. Across the study: No peptide or an HIV-1 Nef peptide pool served as negative control.

Profiling relied on immunoSEQ multiplex PCR, and the TCRdb table lists in-frame clones only, not all of them. The table records some 23,000 clones, over 70% of them present only once. Before the COVID-19 pandemic, during about 2010-2018, CD4+ T cells were taken from unexposed donors. After roughly ten days of culture, CD4+ T cells were isolated. Cells permitting, SARS-CoV-2 S/N and four cold-coronavirus spikes were tested on unexposed-donor CD4+ T cells. Concerning this clone: As yet, its antigen is unknown.

The sequenced sample was CD4+ T cells from PBMCs, cultured in vitro. This clonotype originated in a human donor in good health.

CDR3 sequence: CASSTIAGVRTGELFF. CDR3 DNA: TGTGCCAGTAGTACGATAGCGGGAGTACGGACCGGGGAGCTGTTTTTT. The chain recombines TRBV19 with TRBJ2-2; TRBD2 matches 9 bases. The CDR3 covers 16 residues. The J segment lost 5 bases and the V segment lost 4 bases, leaving 8 bases of the junction unmatched. The V gene's germline CDR1 is LNHDA and CDR2 SQIVND (reference sequence).